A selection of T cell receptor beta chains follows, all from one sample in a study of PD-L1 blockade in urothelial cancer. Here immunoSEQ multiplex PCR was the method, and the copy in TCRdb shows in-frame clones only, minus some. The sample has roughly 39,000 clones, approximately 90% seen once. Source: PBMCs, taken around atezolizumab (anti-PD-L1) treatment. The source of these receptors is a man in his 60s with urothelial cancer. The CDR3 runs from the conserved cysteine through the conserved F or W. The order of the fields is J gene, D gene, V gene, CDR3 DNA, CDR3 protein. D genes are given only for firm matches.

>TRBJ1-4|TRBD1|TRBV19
TGTGCCACCCGCGACAGGGGGGGGGAAAAACTGTTTTTT
CATRDRGGEKLFF
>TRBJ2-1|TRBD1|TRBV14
TGTGCCAGCAGCCAGGGCTGGACAGGGTCACACAATGAGCAGTTCTTC
CASSQGWTGSHNEQFF
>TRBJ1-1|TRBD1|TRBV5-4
TGTGCCAGCAGCTTGAGACAGGGAACGAACACTGAAGCTTTCTTT
CASSLRQGTNTEAFF
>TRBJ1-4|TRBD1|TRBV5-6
TGTGCCAGCAGCTTGTTACAGGGGGTACAGCTGTTTTTT
CASSLLQGVQLFF
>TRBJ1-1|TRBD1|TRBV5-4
TGTGCCAGCAGCTCTTTACAGGGGATTGAAGCTTTCTTT
CASSSLQGIEAFF
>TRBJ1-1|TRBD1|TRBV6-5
TGTGCCAGCAGTTTTCGGACAGGGCCGGGCACTGAAGCTTTCTTT
CASSFRTGPGTEAFF
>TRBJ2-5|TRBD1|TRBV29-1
TGCAGCTTCGACAGGGGGTTCCAAGAGACCCAGTACTTC
CSFDRGFQETQYF
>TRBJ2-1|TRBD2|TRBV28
TGTGCCAGCAACTTATCCAAGCGGGAGGGCAATGAGCAGTTCTTC
CASNLSKREGNEQFF
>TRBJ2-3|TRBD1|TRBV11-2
TGTGCCAGCAGCTTCAATACAGGGGGCGCAGATACGCAGTATTTT
CASSFNTGGADTQYF
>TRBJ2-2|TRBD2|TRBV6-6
TGTGCCAGCAGGCCCCAGCGGGAGGTCACCGGGGAGCTGTTTTTT
CASRPQREVTGELFF
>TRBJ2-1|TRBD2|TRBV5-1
TGCGCCAGCAGCTTGTTAGCGCTAGCGGGAGGCGCGGGGGAGAATGAGCAGTTCTTC
CASSLLALAGGAGENEQFF
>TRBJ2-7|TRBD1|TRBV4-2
TGTGCCAGCAGCCAAGATCGGGGACAGTACTACGAGCAGTACTTC
CASSQDRGQYYEQYF
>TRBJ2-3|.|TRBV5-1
TGCGCCAGCAGCTCGCAGGGGCTCGGATTCACAGATACGCAGTATTTT
CASSSQGLGFTDTQYF
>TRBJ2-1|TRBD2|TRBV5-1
TGCGCCAGCAGCTCAGGACTAGCGGGCTACAATGAGCAGTTCTTC
CASSSGLAGYNEQFF
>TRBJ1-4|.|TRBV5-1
TGCGCCAGCAGCTCACTACCAGGGGCATCTAATGAAAAACTGTTTTTT
CASSSLPGASNEKLFF
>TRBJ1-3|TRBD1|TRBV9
TGTGCCAGCAGCCCACGGACAGGGTCTGGAAACACCATATATTTT
CASSPRTGSGNTIYF
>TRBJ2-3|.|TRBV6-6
TGTGCCAGCACCAGCAGGTCGGACACCGGGTATTTT
CASTSRSDTGYF
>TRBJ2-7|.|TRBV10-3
TGTGCCATCAGTGAGGGGCAGGGAAGCTCCTACGAGCAGTACTTC
CAISEGQGSSYEQYF